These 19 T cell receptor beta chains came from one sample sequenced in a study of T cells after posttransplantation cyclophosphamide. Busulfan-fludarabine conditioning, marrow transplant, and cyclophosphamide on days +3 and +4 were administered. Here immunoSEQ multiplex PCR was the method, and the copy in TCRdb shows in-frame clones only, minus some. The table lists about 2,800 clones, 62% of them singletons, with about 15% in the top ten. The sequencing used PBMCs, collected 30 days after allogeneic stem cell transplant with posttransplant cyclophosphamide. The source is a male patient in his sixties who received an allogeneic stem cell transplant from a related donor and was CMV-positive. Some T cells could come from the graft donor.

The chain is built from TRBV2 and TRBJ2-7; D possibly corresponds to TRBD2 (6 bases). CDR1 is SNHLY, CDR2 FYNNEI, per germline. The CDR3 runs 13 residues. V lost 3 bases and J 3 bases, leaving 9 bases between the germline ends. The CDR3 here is CASSDLTSYEQYF. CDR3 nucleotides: TGTGCCAGCAGTGACCTGACTAGCTACGAGCAGTACTTC.

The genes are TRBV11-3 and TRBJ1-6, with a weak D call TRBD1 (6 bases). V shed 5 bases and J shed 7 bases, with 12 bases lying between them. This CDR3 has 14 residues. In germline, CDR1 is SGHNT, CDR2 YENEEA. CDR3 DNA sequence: TGTGCCAGCAGCGGACAGATGAGGAATTCACCCCTCCACTTT. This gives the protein CASSGQMRNSPLHF.

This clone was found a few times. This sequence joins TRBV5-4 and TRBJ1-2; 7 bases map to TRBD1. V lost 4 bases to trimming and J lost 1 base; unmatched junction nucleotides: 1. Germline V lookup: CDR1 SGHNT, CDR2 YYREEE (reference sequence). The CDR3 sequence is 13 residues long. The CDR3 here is CASSGQVNYGYTF. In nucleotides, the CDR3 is TGTGCCAGCAGCGGACAGGTTAACTATGGCTACACCTTC.

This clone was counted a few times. CDR3 sequence reads: CASSPFRGALNTEAFF. DNA of the CDR3: TGTGCCAGTAGCCCCTTTCGGGGGGCCTTGAACACTGAAGCTTTCTTT. The chain carries TRBV19 and TRBJ1-1; D might be TRBD1 (6 bases). V was shortened by 6 bases and J by 0 bases, with 17 bases between the two germline ends. Germline V lookup: CDR1 LNHDA, CDR2 SQIVND (reference sequence). The CDR3 loop spans 16 amino acids.

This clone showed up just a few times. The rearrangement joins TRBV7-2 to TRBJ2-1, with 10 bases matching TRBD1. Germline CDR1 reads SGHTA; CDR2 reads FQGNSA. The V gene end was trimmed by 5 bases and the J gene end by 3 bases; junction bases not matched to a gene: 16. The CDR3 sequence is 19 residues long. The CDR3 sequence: CASSPQRWWDRGGYNEQFF. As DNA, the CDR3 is TGTGCCAGCAGCCCACAGCGGTGGTGGGACAGGGGAGGCTACAATGAGCAGTTCTTC.

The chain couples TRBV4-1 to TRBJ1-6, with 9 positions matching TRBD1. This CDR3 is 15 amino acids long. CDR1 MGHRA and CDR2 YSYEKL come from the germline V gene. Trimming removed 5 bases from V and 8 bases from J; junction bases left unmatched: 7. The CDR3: CASSRSDRGYSPLHF. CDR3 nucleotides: TGCGCCAGCAGCAGATCGGACAGGGGTTATTCACCCCTCCACTTT.

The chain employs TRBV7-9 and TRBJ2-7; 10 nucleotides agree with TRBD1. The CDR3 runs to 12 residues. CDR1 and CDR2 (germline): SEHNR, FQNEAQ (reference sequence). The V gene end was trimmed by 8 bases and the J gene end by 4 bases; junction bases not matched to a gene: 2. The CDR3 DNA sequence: TGTGCCAGCCGGGACAGGGGTTACGAGCAGTACTTC. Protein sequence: CASRDRGYEQYF.

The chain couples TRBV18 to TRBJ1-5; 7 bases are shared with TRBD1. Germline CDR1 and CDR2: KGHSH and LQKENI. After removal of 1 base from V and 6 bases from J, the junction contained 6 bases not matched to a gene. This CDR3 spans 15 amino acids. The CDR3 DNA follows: TGTGCCAGCTCACCACTAAAGGGGGCAGGTCAGCCCCAGCATTTT. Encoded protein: CASSPLKGAGQPQHF.

The CDR3 sequence: CASSPVAGGLTDTQYF. The CDR3 bases are TGCGCCAGCAGCCCCGTAGCGGGGGGGCTCACAGATACGCAGTATTTT. The chain has TRBV5-1 and TRBJ2-3; TRBD2 agrees at 11 bases. With 4 bases clipped from V and 2 bases from J, the junction kept 6 bases outside the gene matches. The germline gives CDR1 SGHRS, CDR2 YFSETQ. The CDR3 is 16 amino acids.

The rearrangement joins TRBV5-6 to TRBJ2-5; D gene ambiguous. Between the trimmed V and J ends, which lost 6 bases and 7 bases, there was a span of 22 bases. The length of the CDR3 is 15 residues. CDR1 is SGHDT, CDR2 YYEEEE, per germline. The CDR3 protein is CASTLVGAASGTQYF. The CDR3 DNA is TGTGCCAGCACCCTGGTCGGTGCCGCTTCAGGGACCCAGTACTTC.

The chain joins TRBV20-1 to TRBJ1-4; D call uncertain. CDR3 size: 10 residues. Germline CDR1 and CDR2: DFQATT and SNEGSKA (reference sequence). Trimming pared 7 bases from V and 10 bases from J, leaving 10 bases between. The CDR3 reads CSVWEGKLFF. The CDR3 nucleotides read TGCAGTGTTTGGGAGGGAAAACTGTTTTTT.

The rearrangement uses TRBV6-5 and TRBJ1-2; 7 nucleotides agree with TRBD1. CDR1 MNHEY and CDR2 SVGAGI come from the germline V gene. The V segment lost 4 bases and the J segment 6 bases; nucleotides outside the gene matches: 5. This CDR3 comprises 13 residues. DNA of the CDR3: TGTGCCAGCAGTTCCGCAGGGGGAGATGGCTACACCTTC. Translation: CASSSAGGDGYTF.

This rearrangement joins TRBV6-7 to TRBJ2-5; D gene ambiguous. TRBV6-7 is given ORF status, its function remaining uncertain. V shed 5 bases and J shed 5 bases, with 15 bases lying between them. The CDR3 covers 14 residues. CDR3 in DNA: TGTGCCAGCAGTCCCCGTCGTACCCGGGAGACCCAGTACTTC. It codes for CASSPRRTRETQYF.

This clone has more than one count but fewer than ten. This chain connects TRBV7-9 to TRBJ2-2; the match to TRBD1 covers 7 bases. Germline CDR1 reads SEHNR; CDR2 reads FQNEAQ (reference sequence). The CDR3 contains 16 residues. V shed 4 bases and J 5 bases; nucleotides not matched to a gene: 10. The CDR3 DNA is TGTGCCAGCAGCTCCTCGGGCAGGGGGTCAACCGGGGAGCTGTTTTTT. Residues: CASSSSGRGSTGELFF.

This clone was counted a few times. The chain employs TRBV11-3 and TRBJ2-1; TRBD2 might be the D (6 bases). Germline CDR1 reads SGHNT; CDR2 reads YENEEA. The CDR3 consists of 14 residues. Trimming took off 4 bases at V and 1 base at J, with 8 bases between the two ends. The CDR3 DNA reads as TGTGCCAGCAGCTACGGGGGTTCCTACAATGAGCAGTTCTTC. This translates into CASSYGGSYNEQFF.

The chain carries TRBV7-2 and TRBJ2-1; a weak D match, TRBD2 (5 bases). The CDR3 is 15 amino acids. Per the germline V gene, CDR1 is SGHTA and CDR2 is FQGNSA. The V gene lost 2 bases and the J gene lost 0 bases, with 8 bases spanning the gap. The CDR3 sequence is CASSLMGSSYNEQFF. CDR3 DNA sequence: TGTGCCAGCAGCTTAATGGGGAGCTCCTACAATGAGCAGTTCTTC.

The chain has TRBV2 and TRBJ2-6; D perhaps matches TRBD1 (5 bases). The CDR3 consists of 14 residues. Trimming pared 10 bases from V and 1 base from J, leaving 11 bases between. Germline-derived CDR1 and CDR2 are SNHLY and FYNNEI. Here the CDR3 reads CATRQNSGANVLTF. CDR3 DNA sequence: TGTGCCACCCGACAGAATTCTGGGGCCAACGTCCTGACTTTC.

This chain's CDR3 is CASREQGAGEKLFF. CDR3 DNA: TGTGCCAGCAGGGAACAGGGGGCGGGTGAAAAACTGTTTTTT. The chain couples TRBV27 to TRBJ1-4, with 9 nucleotides matching TRBD1. The CDR3 extends over 14 amino acids. V gave up 6 bases and J gave up 7 bases; unmatched junction bases: 6. Germline CDR1 reads MNHEY; CDR2 reads SMNVEV (reference sequence). Using reference TRBV27 and TRBJ1-4 for the parts outside the CDR3, the full variable domain is EAQVTQNPRYLITVTGKKLTVTCSQNMNHEYMSWYRQDPGLGLRQIYYSMNVEVTDKGDVPEGYKVSRKEKRNFPLILESPSPNQTSLYFCASREQGAGEKLFFGSGTQLSVL.

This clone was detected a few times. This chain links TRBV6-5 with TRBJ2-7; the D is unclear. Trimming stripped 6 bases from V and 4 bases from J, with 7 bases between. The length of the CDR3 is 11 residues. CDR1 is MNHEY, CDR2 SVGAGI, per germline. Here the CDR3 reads CASSVSYEQYF. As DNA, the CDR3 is TGTGCCAGCAGCGTTTCTTACGAGCAGTACTTC.